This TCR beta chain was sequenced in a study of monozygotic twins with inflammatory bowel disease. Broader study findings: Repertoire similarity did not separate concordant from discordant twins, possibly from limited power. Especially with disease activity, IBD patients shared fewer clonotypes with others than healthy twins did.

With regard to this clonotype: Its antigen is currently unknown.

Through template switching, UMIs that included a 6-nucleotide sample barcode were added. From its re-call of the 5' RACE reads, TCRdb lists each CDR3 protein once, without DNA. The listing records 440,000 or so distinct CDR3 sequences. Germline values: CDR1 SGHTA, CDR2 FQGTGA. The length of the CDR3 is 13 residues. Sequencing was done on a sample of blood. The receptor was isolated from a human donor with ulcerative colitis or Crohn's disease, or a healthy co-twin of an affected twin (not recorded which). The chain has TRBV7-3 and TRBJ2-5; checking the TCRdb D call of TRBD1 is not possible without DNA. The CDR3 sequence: CASSWDAGETQYF.